This is a list of T cell receptor beta chains from one sample in a study of PD-1 blockade in classical Hodgkin lymphoma. Generated by immunoSEQ multiplex PCR, the TCRdb table keeps only in-frame clones and is missing some. The top ten clones hold less than 30% of a sample with roughly 10,000 clones, around nine tenths of them seen once. The sequencing used peripheral blood mononuclear cells (PBMCs), collected before the fourth cycle of nivolumab. All receptors come from a human donor with classical Hodgkin lymphoma. Each CDR3 is given with its conserved first and last residue. The D gene is left open where the match is weak. Size is stated for part of the rows, as once, few or many counts, or as a class when the clone is expanded.

>TRBJ1-5|TRBD1|TRBV28|NA
TGTGCCAGCAGGCTACTGGGACAGAATAATCAGCCCCAGCATTTT
CASRLLGQNNQPQHF
>TRBJ1-1|TRBD1|TRBV27|NA
TGTGCCAGCAGTCCTCGGCTACTTACGGGACAGCCATTGAACACTGAAGCTTTCTTT
CASSPRLLTGQPLNTEAFF
>TRBJ1-2|TRBD1|TRBV2|NA
TGTGCCAGCACCTCTGGGGGACAGGGGATGAGCTATGGCTACACCTTC
CASTSGGQGMSYGYTF
>TRBJ1-6|NA|TRBV4-3|once
TGCGCCAGCAGCCGAAACAGGGACAATTCACCCCTCCACTTT
CASSRNRDNSPLHF
>TRBJ2-3|NA|TRBV7-3|NA
TGTGCCAGCAGCACCCCTGGGACTGTAAGGGGAGATACGCAGTATTTT
CASSTPGTVRGDTQYF
>TRBJ2-7|TRBD1|TRBV10-3|NA
TGTGCCATCAGTGAGTCCGGGACAGGGGCGTACGAGCAGTACTTC
CAISESGTGAYEQYF
>TRBJ1-1|NA|TRBV11-3|few
TGTGCCAGCAGCTTAGGAGACCGGGGTGAAGCTTTCTTT
CASSLGDRGEAFF
>TRBJ1-3|TRBD1|TRBV19|NA
TGTGCCAGTAGTATAGCCCGACAGGGGAATATGAACACCATATATTTT
CASSIARQGNMNTIYF
>TRBJ1-6|NA|TRBV27|NA
TGTGCCAGCAGTTTGGGCAGGTCGGCCTCACCCCTCCACTTT
CASSLGRSASPLHF
>TRBJ2-4|TRBD2|TRBV6-5|NA
TGTGCCAGCAATAGCGGGGGAGAAAACATTCAGTACTTC
CASNSGGENIQYF
>TRBJ1-4|TRBD1|TRBV19|NA
TGTGCCAGTAGTATCGACAGGGATGAAAAACTGTTTTTT
CASSIDRDEKLFF
>TRBJ1-2|TRBD1|TRBV7-2|NA
TGTGCCAGCAGCCCAGGACAGGGGAACTATGGCTACACCTTC
CASSPGQGNYGYTF
>TRBJ2-3|NA|TRBV11-2|NA
TGTGCCAGCAGCTCCGGACTCTTAGATACGCAGTATTTT
CASSSGLLDTQYF
>TRBJ1-1|NA|TRBV29-1|NA
TGCAGCGTGGCGGAAGACTTGACCCCGGGTGTAGTGAACACTGAAGCTTTCTTT
CSVAEDLTPGVVNTEAFF
>TRBJ2-3|NA|TRBV4-1|few
TGCGCCAGCAGCCAGGATCAGGGATATAGCACAGATACGCAGTATTTT
CASSQDQGYSTDTQYF
>TRBJ2-4|TRBD1|TRBV18|few
TGTGCCAGCTCACCTCAAGGGACAGCTAAAAACATTCAGTACTTC
CASSPQGTAKNIQYF